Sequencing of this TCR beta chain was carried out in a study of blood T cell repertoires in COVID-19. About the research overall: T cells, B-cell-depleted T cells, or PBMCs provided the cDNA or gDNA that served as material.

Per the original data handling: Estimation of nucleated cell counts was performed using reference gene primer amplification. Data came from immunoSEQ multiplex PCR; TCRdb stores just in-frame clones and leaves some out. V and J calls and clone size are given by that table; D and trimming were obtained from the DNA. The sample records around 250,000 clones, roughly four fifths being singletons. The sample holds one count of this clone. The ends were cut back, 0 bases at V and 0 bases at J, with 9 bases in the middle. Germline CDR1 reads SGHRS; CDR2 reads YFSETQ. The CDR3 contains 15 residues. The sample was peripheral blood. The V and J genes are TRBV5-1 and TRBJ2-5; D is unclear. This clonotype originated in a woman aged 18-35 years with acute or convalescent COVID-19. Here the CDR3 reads CASSLAVGDQETQYF. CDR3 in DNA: TGCGCCAGCAGCTTGGCCGTTGGAGACCAAGAGACCCAGTACTTC.